This T cell receptor beta chain was recorded in a study of T-cell reconstitution after alpha-beta-depleted transplantation in children. Molecular barcoding with unique molecular identifiers was used for the TCRbeta library. TCRdb fed the PCR reads into MiXCR, producing one record per CDR3 protein. The table has about 900,000 distinct CDR3 sequences, 25% to 30% seen once. This clonotype was counted a few times. Trimming took 6 bases from V and 3 from J, leaving 20 bases between them. CDR1 and CDR2 from the germline V gene are MNHEY and SMNVEV (reference sequence). CDR3 length: 17 residues. The starting material was PBMCs, mostly from graft donor cells, obtained 360 days after TCRalphabeta/CD19-depleted stem cell transplant. This TCR was recovered from a boy under two years old who had a stem cell transplant for SCID, so the T cells may come from the graft donor. The chain is built from TRBV27 and TRBJ2-2; TRBD1 is a possible D gene (7 bases). The CDR3 reads CASRRQGGAGYTGELFF. The CDR3 nucleotides are TGTGCCAGCAGACGACAGGGCGGGGCGGGCTACACCGGGGAGCTGTTTTTT.